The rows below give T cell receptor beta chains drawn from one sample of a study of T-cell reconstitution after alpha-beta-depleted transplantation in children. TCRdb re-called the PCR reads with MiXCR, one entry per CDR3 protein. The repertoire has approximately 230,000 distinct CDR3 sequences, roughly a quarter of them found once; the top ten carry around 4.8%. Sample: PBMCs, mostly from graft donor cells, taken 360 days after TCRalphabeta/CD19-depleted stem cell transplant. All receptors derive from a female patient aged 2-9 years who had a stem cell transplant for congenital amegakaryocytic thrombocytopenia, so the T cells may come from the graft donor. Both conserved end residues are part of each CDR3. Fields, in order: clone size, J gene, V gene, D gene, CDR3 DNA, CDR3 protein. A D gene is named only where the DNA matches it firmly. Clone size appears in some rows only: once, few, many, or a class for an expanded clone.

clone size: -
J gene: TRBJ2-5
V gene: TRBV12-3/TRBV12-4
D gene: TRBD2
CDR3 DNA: TGTGCCAGCAGTTTTATGGGGACTAGCGGGGGGCAAGAGACCCAGTACTTC
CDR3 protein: CASSFMGTSGGQETQYF

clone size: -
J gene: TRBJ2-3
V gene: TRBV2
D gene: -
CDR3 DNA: TGTGCCAGCAGTGAAGTAGGGAAAACAGATACGCAGTATTTT
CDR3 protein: CASSEVGKTDTQYF

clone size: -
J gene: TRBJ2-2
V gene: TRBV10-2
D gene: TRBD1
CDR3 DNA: TGCGCCAGCTACTGCCGGCGGGACAGGGGGCAACACGGGGAGCTGTTTTTT
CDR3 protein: CASYCRRDRGQHGELFF

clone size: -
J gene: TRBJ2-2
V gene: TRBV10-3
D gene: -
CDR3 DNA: TGTGCCATCAGGGGGGGAGACACCCACACCGGGGAGCTGTTTTTT
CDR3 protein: CAIRGGDTHTGELFF

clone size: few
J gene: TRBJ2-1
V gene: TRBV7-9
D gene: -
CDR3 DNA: TGTGCCAGCAGCTCCTATTGGGGGAGCCTTTACAATGAGCAGTTCTTC
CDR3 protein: CASSSYWGSLYNEQFF

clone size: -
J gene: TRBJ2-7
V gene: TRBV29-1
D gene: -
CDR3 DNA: TGCAGCGTGGGAATGGGGAGTTACGAGCAGTACTTC
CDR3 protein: CSVGMGSYEQYF

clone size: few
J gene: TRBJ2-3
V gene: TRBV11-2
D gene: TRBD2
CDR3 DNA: TGTGCCAGCAGCCACCTCGGCGGGGGGGCCGGTCTCACAGATACGCAGTATTTT
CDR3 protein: CASSHLGGGAGLTDTQYF

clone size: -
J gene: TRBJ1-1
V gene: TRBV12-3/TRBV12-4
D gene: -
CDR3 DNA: TGTGCCAGCAGTTCGGACGGGGAGTCCTACACTGAAGCTTTCTTT
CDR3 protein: CASSSDGESYTEAFF

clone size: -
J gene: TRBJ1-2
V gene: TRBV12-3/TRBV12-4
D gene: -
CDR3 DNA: TGTGCCAGCAGTTTAGCCACAGACCGCAAGAGCTACACCTTC
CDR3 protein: CASSLATDRKSYTF

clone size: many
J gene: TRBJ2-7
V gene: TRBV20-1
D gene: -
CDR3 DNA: TGCAGTGCTAGAGATCTGGGTTACGAGCAGTACTTC
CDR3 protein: CSARDLGYEQYF

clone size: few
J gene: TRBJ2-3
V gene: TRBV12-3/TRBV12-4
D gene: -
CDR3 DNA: TGTGCCAGCAGTTCCCGGGAATACACAGATACGCAGTATTTT
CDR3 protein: CASSSREYTDTQYF

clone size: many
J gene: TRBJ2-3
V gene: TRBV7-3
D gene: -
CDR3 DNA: TGTGCCAGCAGCTTAAGGGGGAGTGAGGTTCCAGATACGCAGTATTTT
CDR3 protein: CASSLRGSEVPDTQYF

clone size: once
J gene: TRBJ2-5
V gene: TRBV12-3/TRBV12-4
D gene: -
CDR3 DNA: TGTGCCAGCAGTTTAACGCTCGGGGGTCGAGAGACCCAGTACTTC
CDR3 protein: CASSLTLGGRETQYF

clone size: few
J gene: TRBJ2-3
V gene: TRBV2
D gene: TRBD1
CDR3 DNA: TGTGCCAGCAGTGAGACAGGGTTTCCGTATTTT
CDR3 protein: CASSETGFPYF

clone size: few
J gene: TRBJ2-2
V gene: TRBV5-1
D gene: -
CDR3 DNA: TGCGCCAGCAGCTTGGCCGGGGACGGGGAGCTGTTTTTT
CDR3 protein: CASSLAGDGELFF

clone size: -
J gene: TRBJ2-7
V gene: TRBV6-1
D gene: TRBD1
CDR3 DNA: TGTGCCAGCAGCAGGGACAGGGAGCACTACGAGCAGTACTTC
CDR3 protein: CASSRDREHYEQYF

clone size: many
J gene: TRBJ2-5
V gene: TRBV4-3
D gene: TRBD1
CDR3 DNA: TGCGCCAGCAGCCAAGATGTAGGGACAGTAGAGACCCAGTACTTC
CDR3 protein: CASSQDVGTVETQYF

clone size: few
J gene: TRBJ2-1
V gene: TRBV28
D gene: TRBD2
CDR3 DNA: TGTGCCAGCACCCCTCCGGGAGGCCCGTACAATGAGCAGTTCTTC
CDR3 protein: CASTPPGGPYNEQFF

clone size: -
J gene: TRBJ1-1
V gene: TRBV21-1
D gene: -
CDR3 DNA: TGTGCCAGCAGCAAAGTCGGGCGGATAGAGAACACTGAAGCTTTCTTT
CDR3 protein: CASSKVGRIENTEAFF

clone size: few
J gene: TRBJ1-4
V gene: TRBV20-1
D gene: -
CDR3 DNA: TGCAGTGCGCATCCCGGGACCGATAATGAAAAACTGTTTTTT
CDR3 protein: CSAHPGTDNEKLFF

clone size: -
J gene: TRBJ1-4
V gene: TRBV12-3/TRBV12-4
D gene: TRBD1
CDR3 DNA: TGTGCCAGCAGTAGGGACAGGGGTTACGAAAAACTGTTTTTT
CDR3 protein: CASSRDRGYEKLFF

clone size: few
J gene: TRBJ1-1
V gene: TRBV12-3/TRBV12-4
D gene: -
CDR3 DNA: TGTGCCAGCAGTAGGTACATGAACACTGAAGCTTTCTTT
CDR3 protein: CASSRYMNTEAFF

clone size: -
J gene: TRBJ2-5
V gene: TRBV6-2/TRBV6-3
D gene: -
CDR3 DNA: TGTGCCAGCAGTGTGGTACAAGAGACCCAGTACTTC
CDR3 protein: CASSVVQETQYF

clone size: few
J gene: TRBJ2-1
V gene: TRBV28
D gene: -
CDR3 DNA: TGTGCCAGCAGTTTTGAGTCTCTCGATGAGCAGTTCTTC
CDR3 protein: CASSFESLDEQFF

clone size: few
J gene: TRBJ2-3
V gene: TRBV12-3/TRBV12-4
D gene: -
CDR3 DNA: TGTGCCAGCAGTTTAGGGGGGGCCACAGATACGCAGTATTTT
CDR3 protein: CASSLGGATDTQYF

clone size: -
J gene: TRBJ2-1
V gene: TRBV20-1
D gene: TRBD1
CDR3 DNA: TGCAGTGCCCCTTGGGACAGAGACTACAATGAGCAGTTGTTC
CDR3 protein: CSAPWDRDYNEQLF

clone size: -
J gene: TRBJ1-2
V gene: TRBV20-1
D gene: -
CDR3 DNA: TGCTCCCGGCCAGGTCCTTCCCGCGGAGGCTACACCTTC
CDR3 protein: CSRPGPSRGGYTF

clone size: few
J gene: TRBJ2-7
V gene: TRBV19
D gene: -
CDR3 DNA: TGTGCCAGTAGTAAGACACATGTGAGCTCCTACGAGCAGTACTTC
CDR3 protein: CASSKTHVSSYEQYF

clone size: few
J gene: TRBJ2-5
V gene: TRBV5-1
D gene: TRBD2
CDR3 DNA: TGCGCCAGCAGGAGCGGGAGGGTGGAAGAGACCCAGTACTTC
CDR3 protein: CASRSGRVEETQYF

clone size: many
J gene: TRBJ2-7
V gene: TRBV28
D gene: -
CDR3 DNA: TGTGCCAGTGAAAGAGGGGGTGAAAGGGTGCAGTACTTC
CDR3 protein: CASERGGERVQYF

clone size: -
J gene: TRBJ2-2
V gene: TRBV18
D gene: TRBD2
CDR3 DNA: TGTGCCAGCTCCCGCGGGAGGGCCGACACCGGGGAGCTGTTTTTT
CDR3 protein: CASSRGRADTGELFF

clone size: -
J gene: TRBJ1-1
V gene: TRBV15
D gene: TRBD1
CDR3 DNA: TGTGCCACCAACACAGGGGGCAGGAACACTGAAGCTTTCTTT
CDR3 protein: CATNTGGRNTEAFF

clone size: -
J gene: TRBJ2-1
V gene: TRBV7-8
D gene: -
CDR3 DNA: TGTGCCAGCAGCCAAGAAGCGTCCTGCTTCAATGAGCAGTTCTTC
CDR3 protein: CASSQEASCFNEQFF

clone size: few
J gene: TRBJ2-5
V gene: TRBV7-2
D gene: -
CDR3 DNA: TGTGCCAGCAGCCTCTTTGCAGGGGGGGAAGAGACCCAGTACTTC
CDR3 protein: CASSLFAGGEETQYF

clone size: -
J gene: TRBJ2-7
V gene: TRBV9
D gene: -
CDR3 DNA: TGTGCCAGCAGCGTAGCTACGGGCTCCTACGAGCAGTACTTC
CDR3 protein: CASSVATGSYEQYF

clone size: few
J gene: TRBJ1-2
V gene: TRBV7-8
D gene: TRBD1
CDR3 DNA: TGTGCCAGCAGCTTATTACAGGGGAGTCGGGGCTACACCTTC
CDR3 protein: CASSLLQGSRGYTF

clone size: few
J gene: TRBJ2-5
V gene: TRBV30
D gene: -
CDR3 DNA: TGTGCCTGGAGTGTGTGGGGACACAAAGAGACCCAGTACTTC
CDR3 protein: CAWSVWGHKETQYF

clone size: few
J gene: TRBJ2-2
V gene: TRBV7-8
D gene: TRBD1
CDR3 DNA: TGTGCCAGCAGCTTAAGGCAGGGGGCGGTGTTTTTT
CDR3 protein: CASSLRQGAVFF

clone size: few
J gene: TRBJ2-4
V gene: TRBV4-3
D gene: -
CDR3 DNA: TGCGCCAGCAGCCAAGGTCGGGCCTACGGAAACATTCAGTACTTC
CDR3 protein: CASSQGRAYGNIQYF

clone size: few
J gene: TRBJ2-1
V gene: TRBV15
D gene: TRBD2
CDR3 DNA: TGTGCCACCAGCAGAGGTGGGACTAGCTACAATGAGCAGTTCTTC
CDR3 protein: CATSRGGTSYNEQFF

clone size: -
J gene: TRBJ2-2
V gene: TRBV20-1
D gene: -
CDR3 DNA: TGCAGTGCTAGTATACCGGGCGTTGGGGAGCTGTTTTTT
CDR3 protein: CSASIPGVGELFF

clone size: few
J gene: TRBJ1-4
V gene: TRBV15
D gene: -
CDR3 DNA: TGTGCCACCAGCAGAGTCGTGGACGGTCCCAATGAAAAACTGTTTTTT
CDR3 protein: CATSRVVDGPNEKLFF

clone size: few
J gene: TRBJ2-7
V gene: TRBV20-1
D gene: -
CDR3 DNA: TGCAGTGCTAGTAGGGTTCAGGGGCGTTACGAGCAGTACTTC
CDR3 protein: CSASRVQGRYEQYF

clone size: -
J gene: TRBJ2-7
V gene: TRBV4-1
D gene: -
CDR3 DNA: TGCGCCAGCAGCCAAGTGGCCAGGAACTACGAGCAGTACTTC
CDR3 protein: CASSQVARNYEQYF

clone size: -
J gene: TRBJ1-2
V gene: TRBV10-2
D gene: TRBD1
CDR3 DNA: TGCGCCAGCAGCTACTCTCTACCGGGACAGGGACACTATGGCTACACCTTC
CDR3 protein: CASSYSLPGQGHYGYTF

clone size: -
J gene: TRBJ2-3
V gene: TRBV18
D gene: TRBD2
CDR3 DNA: TGTGCCAGCTCACCACCTGGACTAGCGGGAGGTACAGATACGCAGTATTTT
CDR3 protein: CASSPPGLAGGTDTQYF

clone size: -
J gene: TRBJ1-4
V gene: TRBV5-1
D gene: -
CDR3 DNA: TGCGCCAGCAGCCTCTCAGGGGTGGTTAATGAAAAACTGTTTTTT
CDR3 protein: CASSLSGVVNEKLFF

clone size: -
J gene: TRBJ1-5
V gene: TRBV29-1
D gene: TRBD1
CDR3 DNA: TGCAGCGTTAGGACAGGTGGAAATCAGCCCCAGCATTTT
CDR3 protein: CSVRTGGNQPQHF

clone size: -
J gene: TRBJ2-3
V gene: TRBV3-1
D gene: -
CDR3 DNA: TGTGCCAGCAGCCAAGGACTACCCACCCCAGATACGCAGTATTTT
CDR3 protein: CASSQGLPTPDTQYF

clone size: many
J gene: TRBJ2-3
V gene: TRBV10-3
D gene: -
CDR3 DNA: TGTGCCATCAGACGACTAAGCGAGACCACAGATACGCAGTATTTT
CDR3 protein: CAIRRLSETTDTQYF

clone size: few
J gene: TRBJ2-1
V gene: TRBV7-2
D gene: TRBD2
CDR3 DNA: TGTGCCAGCAGCTTAGCGGGCCCTAGCGGGGGCCTGGTTGAGCAGTTCTTC
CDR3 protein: CASSLAGPSGGLVEQFF

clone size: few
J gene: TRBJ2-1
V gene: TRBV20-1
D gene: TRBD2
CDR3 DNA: TGCAGTGCTAGAGGGCCAGCGGGGGGTCGTAATGAGCAGTTCTTC
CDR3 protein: CSARGPAGGRNEQFF

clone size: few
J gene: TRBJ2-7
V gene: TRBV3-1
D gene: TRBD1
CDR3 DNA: TGTGCCAGCAGCCAAGGGACACAGGGGTTCCCCTCCTACGAGCAGTACTTC
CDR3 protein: CASSQGTQGFPSYEQYF

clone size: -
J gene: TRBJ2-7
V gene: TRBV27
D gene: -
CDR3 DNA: TGTGCCAGCCCTACTCTGTGCGAGCAGTACTTC
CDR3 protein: CASPTLCEQYF